This record covers a single T cell receptor (beta chain). Antigen unknown. CDR3 length: 19 amino acids. The germline CDR1 and CDR2 sequences are SGHAT and FQNNGV. V dropped 0 bases and J dropped 0; count of bases not matched to a gene: 9. Researchers ran immunoSEQ v3.0 at survey level. Here immunoSEQ multiplex PCR was the method, and the copy in TCRdb shows in-frame clones only, minus some. Here the sample spans approximately 21,000 clones, around 79% being singletons. The sample originates from a study of long-term antiretroviral therapy in people with HIV. Study conclusions and caveats: Repertoires from HIV showed CDR3 length ranges narrower than those of controls.

The V and J genes are TRBV11-2 and TRBJ2-1; 9 nucleotides agree with TRBD2. The TCR sequence derives from a man aged 45-65 years with HIV. The material sequenced was unsorted PBMCs, taken 0.3 years after starting antiretroviral therapy. In DNA, the CDR3 is TGTGCCAGCAGCTTAGATTTTTCGGCTAGCGGGATCTCCTACAATGAGCAGTTCTTC. Translating it yields CASSLDFSASGISYNEQFF.